These T cell receptor beta chains were read from a single sample in a study of blood T cells in healthy people across ages. TCRdb reprocessed the 5' RACE reads with MiXCR, giving one entry per CDR3 protein. The top ten hold 13% of the sample, which has about a million distinct CDR3 sequences, about 44% seen once. The sequencing input was blood. Receptors originate from a man under 40 in good health. CDR3s include the opening cysteine and the closing phenylalanine or tryptophan. Fields, in order: J gene, CDR3 length, D gene, clone size, V gene, CDR3 protein, CDR3 DNA. D genes are given only for firm matches. The size entry is marked missing in some rows and otherwise reads once, few, many or a size class.

J: TRBJ2-1
length: 16
D: TRBD2
size: .
V: TRBV20-1
CDR3: CSARDRGGLSYNEQFF
DNA: TGCAGTGCTAGAGATCGCGGGGGGCTCTCCTACAATGAGCAGTTCTTC

J: TRBJ2-7
length: 16
D: .
size: few
V: TRBV5-1
CDR3: CASSFDGTVLTYEQYF
DNA: TGCGCCAGCAGCTTCGACGGGACCGTTCTAACCTACGAGCAGTACTTC

J: TRBJ2-7
length: 13
D: TRBD2
size: .
V: TRBV28
CDR3: CASFSGGPLEQYF
DNA: TGTGCCAGCTTTAGCGGGGGGCCTCTCGAGCAGTACTTC

J: TRBJ2-7
length: 13
D: .
size: few
V: TRBV12-3/TRBV12-4
CDR3: CASSLTSRGEQYF
DNA: TGTGCCAGCAGTTTGACTAGTCGGGGGGAGCAGTACTTC

J: TRBJ2-1
length: 17
D: .
size: .
V: TRBV4-1
CDR3: CASSQARTLDTRNEQFF
DNA: TGCGCCAGCAGCCAAGCCCGGACCCTTGATACCAGAAATGAGCAGTTCTTC

J: TRBJ2-3
length: 13
D: TRBD2
size: few
V: TRBV6-2/TRBV6-3
CDR3: CASSAGGRDTQYF
DNA: TGTGCCAGCAGCGCGGGGGGCAGAGATACGCAGTATTTT

J: TRBJ2-1
length: 14
D: .
size: once
V: TRBV5-1
CDR3: CASGGDSFSYEQFF
DNA: TGCGCCAGCGGGGGGGACAGCTTCTCCTACGAGCAGTTCTTC

J: TRBJ1-5
length: 16
D: TRBD1
size: .
V: TRBV27
CDR3: CASSTIQGISNQPQHF
DNA: TGTGCCAGCAGTACTATACAGGGGATAAGCAATCAGCCCCAGCATTTT

J: TRBJ2-1
length: 20
D: TRBD1
size: .
V: TRBV5-6
CDR3: CASSLVVQSTGTGGYNEQFF
DNA: TGTGCCAGCAGCTTGGTAGTGCAGAGCACCGGGACAGGGGGTTACAATGAGCAGTTCTTC

J: TRBJ2-4
length: 15
D: .
size: .
V: TRBV27
CDR3: CASSVDGPRRWEQYF
DNA: TGTGCCAGCAGTGTTGATGGGCCCCGGAGGTGGGAGCAGTACTTC

J: TRBJ2-1
length: 15
D: .
size: .
V: TRBV4-3
CDR3: CASSQERLVSPEQFF
DNA: TGCGCCAGCAGCCAAGAAAGGCTAGTTAGCCCTGAGCAGTTCTTC

J: TRBJ1-1
length: 16
D: TRBD1
size: once
V: TRBV28
CDR3: CASTSGQGWGNTEAFF
DNA: TGTGCCAGCACCTCGGGACAGGGGTGGGGGAACACTGAAGCTTTCTTT

J: TRBJ1-6
length: 14
D: .
size: few
V: TRBV9
CDR3: CASRGGSESSPLHF
DNA: TGTGCCAGCAGAGGGGGGAGTGAGAGTTCACCCCTCCACTTT

J: TRBJ2-1
length: 15
D: TRBD1
size: few
V: TRBV28
CDR3: CASRIQGATNNEQFF
DNA: TGTGCCAGCAGGATTCAGGGGGCCACGAACAATGAGCAGTTCTTC

J: TRBJ2-1
length: 13
D: .
size: .
V: TRBV7-6
CDR3: CASILSSLNEQFF
DNA: TGTGCCAGCATCTTATCCAGCCTCAATGAGCAGTTCTTC

J: TRBJ1-6
length: 15
D: .
size: few
V: TRBV20-1
CDR3: CSARGGTSYNSPLHF
DNA: TGCAGTGCTAGGGGGGGGACATCCTATAATTCACCCCTCCACTTT

J: TRBJ2-7
length: 13
D: .
size: .
V: TRBV7-9
CDR3: CASSWDQGYEQYF
DNA: TGTGCCAGCAGCTGGGATCAGGGCTACGAGCAGTACTTC

J: TRBJ1-6
length: 15
D: .
size: .
V: TRBV20-1
CDR3: CSARDPPAANSPLHF
DNA: TGCAGTGCTAGAGACCCCCCGGCGGCTAATTCACCCCTCCACTTT

J: TRBJ1-5
length: 12
D: .
size: few
V: TRBV29-1
CDR3: CSVAGINQPQHF
DNA: TGCAGCGTTGCCGGGATCAATCAGCCCCAGCATTTT

J: TRBJ2-7
length: 13
D: .
size: many
V: TRBV6-5
CDR3: CASSYRQFYEQYF
DNA: TGTGCCAGCAGTTACCGGCAGTTCTACGAGCAGTACTTC

J: TRBJ2-7
length: 15
D: TRBD1
size: .
V: TRBV5-1
CDR3: CASSSTGDPSYEQYF
DNA: TGCGCCAGCAGCTCCACAGGGGACCCTTCCTACGAGCAGTACTTC

J: TRBJ2-3
length: 17
D: .
size: few
V: TRBV21-1
CDR3: CASSSYSTSGGTDTQYF
DNA: TGTGCCAGCAGCTCTTACTCGACTAGCGGGGGGACAGATACGCAGTATTTT